This TCR beta chain was sequenced during a study of CD8 T cells in ankylosing spondylitis. One entry per CDR3 protein, called by TCRdb with MiXCR from the 5' RACE reads. The repertoire includes about 160,000 distinct CDR3 sequences, 8.5% to 10% of them detected once, and about 14% sits in the top ten. The CDR3 has 11 amino acids. V gave up 3 bases and J gave up 8 bases, with 7 bases separating them. Many counts were recorded for this clonotype. V usage is TRBV12-3 or TRBV12-4 and J usage is TRBJ1-2; D remains unclear. The sequenced sample was blood, either unsorted or a sorted T cell fraction (not recorded which). The clonotype was recovered from a female donor with ankylosing spondylitis or in good health (not recorded which). This CDR3 is CASSLLGGYTF. CDR3 nucleotide sequence: TGTGCCAGCAGTTTGCTCGGGGGCTACACCTTC.